This TCR beta chain was found in a study of PD-1 blockade in classical Hodgkin lymphoma (dated by TCRdb to 2020 to 2022). In terms of the full investigation: Nivolumab dosing was 3 mg/kg intravenously every 2 weeks, continuing until either disease progression or unacceptable toxicity. The study used TCR beta sequencing and CyTOF to define a peripheral blood immune signature of response to PD-1 blockade in classical Hodgkin lymphoma.

General conclusions and limits of the study: CD4+ but not CD8+ TCR diversity rose significantly by C4D1 (p=0.0027 vs p=0.16), most apparent in complete responders (p=0.02). Among trial patients, those achieving complete response had baseline diversity similar to that of newly diagnosed patients, while diversity was significantly lower in partial responders and progressors. Newly diagnosed patients were reported to have lower baseline TCR diversity than healthy donors, and relapsed/refractory patients were reported to have lower baseline TCR diversity still. The study covered only a single clinical trial cohort, and the causes of the repertoire differences, possibly disease activity or prior therapy, were still not defined. Lower diversity was observed in patients in whom nivolumab was started less than 1 year after ASCT, and these patients were excluded from later analyses so that confounding by immune reconstitution would be avoided.

Genomic DNA was isolated using the Qiagen DNeasy kit from unsorted PBMCs as well as from negatively selected CD4+ and CD8+ fractions. Amplification of TCR beta CDR3 regions was done by immunoSEQ multiplex PCR with primers that anneal to V and J segments. A synthetic immune receptor repertoire was used to minimize amplification bias, and any remaining bias was removed computationally after sequencing. The study's own analysis went as follows. Custom Python scripts were used to quantify repertoire diversity as the Shannon entropy index. Unsorted, CD4+ and CD8+ repertoires were analyzed separately, except for combined analyses in which CD4+ and CD8+ sequences were merged in silico. A clone was considered expanded if an increase in frequency of at least 2-fold after treatment relative to C1D1 was found, and a pseudocount of 0.5 was applied to clones undetected at baseline. Singleton clones were defined as clones with 0 or 1 copy at C1D1, and non-singleton clones were defined as clones with 2 or more copies. Clones expanded in unsorted samples were labelled as CD4+, CD8+ or unknown by matching protein sequences in sorted samples from the same patient. Wilcoxon tests on paired samples were used to test diversity changes from C1D1 to C4D1. Entries here come from immuneACCESS through TCRdb and include only in-frame sequences with V and J called. Some clones fail to appear in such tables; in the studies checked, an unresolved V gene covers under half of the shortfall, and the cause of the remainder is unknown. V, J and clone size are those of that table, while D and trimming were read from the DNA. The sample table lists about 94,000 clones, about 91% of them with a count of one. The top ten hold approximately 11% of the sample.

The CDR3 sequence holds 13 residues, the cysteine and phenylalanine included. Just the 39-base CDR3 DNA is kept, in frame starting at base 1. Based on the germline V gene, the CDR1 and CDR2 sequences are SGHTS and YDEGEE. The germline V and J ends show losses of 3 bases and 2 bases respectively, and no gene match explains 2 bases of the junction. Explained via the paper, the time point label denotes: cycle 2 day 1 (C2D1) of nivolumab. Relapse after autologous stem cell transplantation had occurred in all trial patients, and cohorts A, B and C were distinguished by prior brentuximab vedotin exposure. A total of over 50 patients with relapsed/refractory classical Hodgkin lymphoma made up the trial cohort, and each patient's best overall response was complete response, partial response or progressive disease. Trial patients were treated with single-agent nivolumab in the multi-cohort phase II CheckMate 205 trial. An independent review committee assessed best overall response using the 2007 International Working Group response criteria. Trial PBMCs were obtained immediately prior to nivolumab initiation (C1D1) and on therapy at cycle 2 day 1 and cycle 4 day 1. Peripheral blood was collected in 8 mL Vacutainer Cell Preparation Tubes, from which PBMCs were isolated by centrifugation and then cryopreserved.

Concerning this clone: Its antigen specificity is not known. No much larger clone is present one base from it, and per-base qualities are unavailable.

The chain couples TRBV5-8 to TRBJ2-7, and 7 junctional nucleotides match TRBD2. The source material was peripheral blood mononuclear cells (PBMCs), sampled before the second cycle of nivolumab. This clonotype originated in a human donor with classical Hodgkin lymphoma. This receptor carries the CDR3 CASSSGGPYEQYF. The nucleotide sequence reads TGTGCCAGCAGCTCGGGAGGACCCTACGAGCAGTACTTC.